This is a list of T cell receptor beta chains from one sample in a study of T cells after yellow fever vaccination. TCRdb re-analysed the 5' RACE reads in MiXCR, keeping a single row per CDR3 protein. The sample holds 96,000 or so distinct CDR3 sequences; approximately 9% are singletons and the top ten take 16%. This specimen was CD8+ T cells not binding an NS4B(214-222) dextramer, sorted from PBMCs, taken less than 16 days after the first yellow fever vaccination. These receptors originate from a man aged 18 to 29 who received the YFV17D yellow fever vaccine. CDR3s include the opening cysteine and the closing phenylalanine or tryptophan. The D gene is left open where the match is weak. Not all rows give a size; the values are once, few, many and, for expanded clones, a class.

>TRBV9|few|TRBJ2-3|.
CASSVRGDTQYF
TGTGCCAGCAGCGTCAGAGGGGATACGCAGTATTTT
>TRBV7-2|few|TRBJ2-1|.
CASSLGGGGNEQFF
TGTGCCAGCAGCTTAGGTGGAGGCGGCAATGAGCAGTTCTTC
>TRBV29-1|few|TRBJ2-5|TRBD2
CSVVGLAGGRETQYF
TGCAGCGTTGTTGGGCTAGCGGGGGGACGAGAGACCCAGTACTTC
>TRBV18|few|TRBJ2-3|TRBD1
CASSPFDRGRADTQYF
TGTGCCAGCTCACCTTTCGACAGGGGGCGCGCAGATACGCAGTATTTT
>TRBV5-1|few|TRBJ2-7|.
CASSLAEIGQGFYEQYF
TGCGCCAGCAGCTTGGCCGAGATAGGGCAGGGTTTCTACGAGCAGTACTTC
>TRBV5-5|few|TRBJ2-7|.
CASSLRSGLSSYEQYF
TGTGCCAGCAGCTTGCGTTCTGGACTCAGCTCCTACGAGCAGTACTTC
>TRBV20-1|.|TRBJ1-2|TRBD1
CSASHLGQGDGYTF
TGCAGTGCTAGTCATCTCGGACAGGGAGATGGCTACACCTTC
>TRBV9|few|TRBJ2-2|TRBD1
CASSERTGEVGTGELFF
TGTGCCAGCAGCGAAAGGACAGGGGAAGTGGGTACCGGGGAGCTGTTTTTT
>TRBV30|.|TRBJ1-2|TRBD1
CAWSKGTGLNALYGYTF
TGTGCCTGGAGTAAGGGGACAGGGCTCAACGCGCTCTATGGCTACACCTTC
>TRBV11-2|few|TRBJ2-5|TRBD2
CASSPGLAGGFQETQYF
TGTGCCAGCAGCCCGGGACTAGCGGGGGGGTTCCAAGAGACCCAGTACTTC
>TRBV4-3|few|TRBJ2-2|.
CASSQDHRKGAGELFF
TGCGCCAGCAGCCAAGATCATCGGAAGGGGGCCGGGGAGCTGTTTTTT
>TRBV5-1|many|TRBJ2-7|.
CASSLQGYEQYF
TGTGCCAGCAGTTTGCAGGGGTACGAGCAGTACTTC
>TRBV5-1|.|TRBJ2-7|.
CASSLEGGGHEQYF
TGCGCCAGCAGCTTGGAAGGAGGGGGCCACGAGCAGTACTTC
>TRBV7-8|.|TRBJ2-6|.
CASSLENSGANVLTF
TGTGCCAGCAGCTTAGAAAACTCTGGGGCCAACGTCCTGACTTTC
>TRBV7-8|.|TRBJ2-7|.
CASSLGRGGGYEQYF
TGTGCCAGCAGCTTAGGTAGAGGAGGAGGCTACGAGCAGTACTTC
>TRBV7-9|.|TRBJ1-1|.
CASTTAPGLRNTEAFF
TGTGCCAGCACCACCGCGCCGGGACTCAGGAACACTGAAGCTTTCTTT
>TRBV7-2|few|TRBJ2-7|.
CASSPVGLLYEQYF
TGTGCCAGCAGCCCGGTGGGGCTGCTGTACGAGCAGTACTTC
>TRBV29-1|.|TRBJ1-2|.
CSMGHQTGYTF
TGCAGTATGGGACACCAGACGGGCTACACCTTC
>TRBV30|few|TRBJ1-2|.
CAWMGPTTNYGYTF
TGTGCCTGGATGGGACCGACCACTAACTATGGCTACACCTTC
>TRBV5-4|.|TRBJ2-3|.
CASSLDLGAQYF
TGTGCCAGCAGCTTGGATCTCGGGGCGCAGTATTTT
>TRBV27|few|TRBJ2-5|.
CASSLNLGGLETQYF
TGTGCCAGCAGTTTAAATTTGGGGGGGCTGGAGACCCAGTACTTC
>TRBV28|.|TRBJ2-5|TRBD1
CASKEQGEETQYF
TGTGCCAGCAAAGAACAGGGGGAAGAGACCCAGTACTTC
>TRBV7-2|.|TRBJ2-1|.
CASSFWTEDIEQFF
TGTGCCAGCAGCTTCTGGACCGAGGATATTGAGCAGTTCTTC
>TRBV27|few|TRBJ1-1|.
CASTHRALGKRHEAFF
TGTGCCAGCACCCATCGGGCCCTAGGCAAGAGGCATGAAGCTTTCTTT
>TRBV6-4|.|TRBJ1-5|TRBD1
CASSAGQGIQPQHF
TGTGCCAGCAGTGCGGGACAGGGGATTCAGCCCCAGCATTTT
>TRBV6-2/TRBV6-3|.|TRBJ2-2|TRBD2
CASSYPTSGEDTGELFF
TGTGCCAGCAGTTACCCGACTAGCGGGGAGGACACCGGGGAGCTGTTTTTT
>TRBV10-3|few|TRBJ1-1|.
CAISEMNTEAFF
TGTGCCATCAGTGAGATGAACACTGAAGCTTTCTTT
>TRBV11-3|.|TRBJ2-3|TRBD2
CTSSLGLAGGRGTDTQYF
TGTACCAGCAGTTTGGGACTAGCGGGGGGCCGAGGCACAGATACGCAGTATTTT
>TRBV7-6|.|TRBJ2-3|TRBD2
CASSLVAGGRADTQYF
TGTGCCAGCAGCTTGGTAGCGGGGGGCCGGGCAGATACGCAGTATTTT
>TRBV20-1|.|TRBJ1-1|TRBD1
CSASGTGPGTEAFF
TGCAGTGCATCCGGGACAGGGCCAGGCACTGAAGCTTTCTTT
>TRBV25-1|.|TRBJ2-7|TRBD1
CASRFSTGSTYEQYF
TGTGCCAGCAGGTTCTCGACAGGGTCAACCTACGAGCAGTACTTC
>TRBV19|few|TRBJ2-7|TRBD1
CASSKNPTGIHEQYF
TGTGCCAGTAGTAAAAACCCGACAGGGATCCACGAGCAGTACTTC
>TRBV4-3|.|TRBJ2-3|TRBD2
CASSQTSGSSTDTQYF
TGCGCCAGCAGCCAAACTAGCGGATCTAGCACAGATACGCAGTATTTT
>TRBV12-3/TRBV12-4|few|TRBJ1-2|TRBD1
CASSLQGAFGYTF
TGTGCCAGCAGCCTCCAGGGGGCATTTGGCTACACCTTC
>TRBV4-1|.|TRBJ1-2|.
CASSQGRGPYGYTF
TGCGCCAGCAGCCAGGGACGAGGACCCTATGGCTACACCTTC
>TRBV5-1|few|TRBJ2-6|.
CASSPEGSSGANVLTF
TGCGCCAGCAGCCCTGAAGGCAGCTCTGGGGCCAACGTCCTGACTTTC
>TRBV6-1|few|TRBJ1-1|.
CASISPRRPDTEAFF
TGTGCCAGCATCTCCCCCCGCAGGCCGGACACTGAAGCTTTCTTT
>TRBV7-3|.|TRBJ2-1|TRBD2
CASSLGGRDRFF
TGTGCCAGCAGCTTAGGGGGGAGGGACCGGTTCTTC
>TRBV5-5|.|TRBJ1-1|.
CAIVGSPEAFF
TGTGCCATCGTGGGGAGCCCTGAAGCTTTCTTT
>TRBV12-3/TRBV12-4|.|TRBJ1-2|TRBD1
CASSLTGLGRGYTF
TGTGCCAGCAGCTTGACAGGGCTGGGACGTGGCTACACCTTC
>TRBV29-1|few|TRBJ1-2|.
CSVEGGDGYTF
TGCAGCGTTGAAGGGGGGGATGGCTACACCTTC
>TRBV29-1|few|TRBJ1-1|.
CSVEIRGRGPEAFF
TGCAGCGTTGAAATTCGGGGTCGGGGTCCTGAAGCTTTCTTT
>TRBV4-3|few|TRBJ2-1|.
CASSQSLGVRHNEQFF
TGCGCCAGCAGCCAAAGCCTAGGAGTTCGGCACAATGAGCAGTTCTTC
>TRBV4-3|.|TRBJ2-2|.
CDSSQEGGVGGTGELFF
TGCGACAGCAGCCAAGAAGGAGGTGTGGGGGGCACCGGGGAGCTGTTTTTT
>TRBV15|.|TRBJ2-2|.
CATSRDRSSTGELFF
TGTGCCACCAGCAGAGATCGTTCGAGCACCGGGGAGCTGTTTTTT
>TRBV27|few|TRBJ2-3|.
CASASGTRSTDTQYF
TGTGCCAGCGCCTCCGGGACTCGTTCCACAGATACGCAGTATTTT
>TRBV5-4|few|TRBJ1-3|TRBD1
CASSTRDSSGNTIYF
TGTGCCAGCAGCACCCGGGACAGCTCTGGAAACACCATATATTTT
>TRBV19|few|TRBJ1-5|.
CASMRARSNQPQHF
TGTGCCAGTATGAGGGCCCGCAGCAATCAGCCCCAGCATTTT
>TRBV25-1|few|TRBJ2-5|.
CASGGGGEETQYF
TGTGCCAGCGGAGGGGGGGGCGAGGAGACCCAGTACTTC
>TRBV9|few|TRBJ2-1|.
CASSVGAYNEQFF
TGTGCCAGCAGCGTGGGGGCTTACAATGAGCAGTTCTTC